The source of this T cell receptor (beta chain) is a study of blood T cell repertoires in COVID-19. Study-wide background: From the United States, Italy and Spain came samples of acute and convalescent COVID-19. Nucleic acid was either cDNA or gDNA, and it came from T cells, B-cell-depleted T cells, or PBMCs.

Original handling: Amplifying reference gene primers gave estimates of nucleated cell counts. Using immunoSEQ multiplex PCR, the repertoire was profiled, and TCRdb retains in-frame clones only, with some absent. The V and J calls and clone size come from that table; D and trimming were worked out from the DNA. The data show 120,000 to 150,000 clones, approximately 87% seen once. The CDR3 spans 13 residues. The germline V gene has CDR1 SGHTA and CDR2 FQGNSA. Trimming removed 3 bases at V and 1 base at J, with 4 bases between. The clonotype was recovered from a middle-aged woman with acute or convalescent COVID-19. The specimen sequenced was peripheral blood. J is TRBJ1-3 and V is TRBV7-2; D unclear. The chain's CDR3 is CASSFPSGNTIYF. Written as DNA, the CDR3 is TGTGCCAGCAGCTTCCCATCTGGAAACACCATATATTTT.